Described below is a single TCR beta chain sequence and its context. What it binds is not known. Individuals with alopecia areata gave both lesional scalp punch biopsies and peripheral blood for collection. These data come from a study of CD8+ T cells in alopecia areata. Study results and limitations: The study also sequences resident alphabeta T cells of normal skin in scalp samples.

CDR3 size: 13 residues. Trimming removed 4 bases at V and 5 bases at J, with 11 bases between. From germline, CDR1 is MNHEY and CDR2 SMNVEV (reference sequence). Sequencing used cDNA as its template, made by extracting RNA and reverse transcribing it. Some clones are missing from TCRdb's copy, which holds only in-frame ones; the method was immunoSEQ multiplex PCR. The sample holds about 100,000 clones, approximately 61% seen once. V usage is TRBV27 and J usage is TRBJ1-1, with D possibly matching TRBD1 (6 bases). Sequencing was done on a sample of NKG2D-low CD8+ T cells sorted from blood. The TCR sequence derives from a human donor with alopecia areata. Written as DNA, the CDR3 is TGTGCCAGCAGTTGGGGGGCGCAAACTGAAGCTTTCTTT. Its translation is CASSWGAQTEAFF.